This TCR beta chain came from a study of T cell repertoires in cytomegalovirus infection (dated by TCRdb to between 2018 and 2021). In terms of the full investigation: Recently identified HLA-C-restricted CMV epitopes, whose presentation resists viral immunomodulation, were targeted by peptide stimulations together with well-studied HLA-B-restricted epitopes. The HLA type of each donor mattered for the analysis, because public TCR beta signatures pointed to carriage of CMV infection along with the matching HLA type.

The reads were generated on an Illumina HiSeq 1500. The public reads were quality trimmed at Q25 with fastp and then assembled into clones with MiXCR by TCRdb, keeping productive beta chains. Rows are unified per CDR3 protein, each entry keeping the most common DNA and genes. The sample records about 900,000 distinct CDR3 sequences, about a third of which are singletons. Over 10% of the sample rests with the top ten. Reading the label with the study, this specimen's treatment or condition is: in vitro stimulation with specific CMV peptide epitopes to enrich CMV-specific T cells. V is pruned by 0 bases and J by 5 bases, leaving 5 bases of the junction without a gene match. The CDR3 runs 15 residues from the cysteine to the phenylalanine. Of all the DNA, just the CDR3 is kept, 45 bases in frame from base 1. CDR1 SGDLS and CDR2 YYNGEE were looked up in the germline V gene. Overall study outcomes, separate from this receptor: The ex vivo response was dominated by HLA-C-restricted CMV-specific TCR beta clonotypes, and the single most frequent clonotype in two of eight donors was supplied by these HLA-C-restricted clonotypes. Carriers of CMV infection plus the relevant HLA type were discriminated by the cumulative frequency of public TCR beta family members in the study cohort and in an independent approximately 400-donor cohort.

This clonotype turned up a few times. No cognate antigen has been identified for it. No per-base quality is available; no much larger clone lies one base away. Sample: cultured CD8+ T cells from PBMCs, taken from culture after CMV antigen stimulation. Recombination connected TRBV9 to TRBJ2-3; 8 junctional bases match TRBD2. The TCR comes from a human donor in good health (CMV status not recorded). Some clones in this sample may be carry-over from other donors' samples. The DNA is TGTGCCAGCAGCGTAGCACTAGCGGAACGAGATACGCAGTATTTT. Its protein reads: CASSVALAERDTQYF.